The 31 T cell receptor beta chains listed next were all sequenced from one sample in a study of regulatory T cells in long-lasting Graves disease. With iRepertoire HTBI primers and Arm-PCR of CDR3 regions, TCR beta libraries were built. TCRdb processed the multiplex PCR reads anew with MiXCR; each CDR3 protein has one entry. The table shows roughly 500,000 distinct CDR3 sequences, with roughly 13% occurring only once. Time point denoted: newly diagnosed GD, antithyroid drugs for less than 3 months. PBMC RNA was the source of the TCR library. The data were also submitted as part of a second study, on T cells in Graves' hyperthyroidism and ophthalmopathy.

This specimen was peripheral blood mononuclear cells (PBMCs), taken at new diagnosis, from a patient treated with antithyroid drugs. These receptors were collected from a man younger than 45 with Graves disease.

The chain joins TRBV18 to TRBJ1-5; weak D call: TRBD1 (6 bases). V dropped 5 bases and J dropped 7 bases, with 18 bases sitting between them. CDR3 length: 15 amino acids. Germline CDR1 and CDR2: KGHSH and LQKENI. The CDR3 sequence: CASSTIRTVRQPQHF. CDR3 DNA: TGTGCCAGCTCAACGATCCGGACAGTTAGGCAGCCCCAGCATTTT.

This CDR3 is CASSNTGGRSNQPQHF. CDR3 DNA: TGTGCCAGTAGTAATACAGGGGGTAGGAGCAATCAGCCCCAGCATTTT. V and J are TRBV19 and TRBJ1-5, with 8 bases matching TRBD1. The germline V gene encodes CDR1 LNHDA and CDR2 SQIVND (reference sequence). CDR3 length equals 16 residues. V was pared by 4 bases and J by 1 base, with 6 bases of the junction left unmatched.

This clonotype was seen only a few times. This rearrangement joins TRBV10-3 to TRBJ2-1; 10 nucleotides align to TRBD2. CDR1 is ENHRY and CDR2 is SYGVKD in the germline V gene. V was pared by 2 bases and J by 5 bases, with 3 bases of the junction left unmatched. The CDR3 spans 15 residues. In DNA form, the CDR3 reads TGTGCCATCAGTGAGACTAGCGGGGCCGACAATGAGCAGTTCTTC. Translation: CAISETSGADNEQFF.

This clonotype was detected ten times or more. This rearrangement joins TRBV10-1 to TRBJ2-7, with 9 bases matching TRBD1. Trimming at V came to 2 bases and at J to 5 bases, leaving 10 bases not matched to a gene. CDR3 length: 16 amino acids. Looked up from germline, CDR1 is WNHNN and CDR2 is SYGVQD (reference sequence). CDR3 region: CASSELRTGESNEQYF. In DNA, the CDR3 is TGCGCCAGCAGTGAGCTGCGGACAGGGGAGAGCAACGAGCAGTACTTC.

This chain joins TRBV20-1 and TRBJ1-5, with no clear D. V shed 0 bases and J shed 9 bases, with 12 bases lying between them. Germline V gene lookup returns CDR1 DFQATT and CDR2 SNEGSKA (reference sequence). The CDR3 contains 13 residues. The CDR3 DNA is TGCAGTGCTAGAGATCCCCGGGGTTGGCCCCAGCATTTT. It translates to CSARDPRGWPQHF.

V usage is TRBV19 and J usage is TRBJ2-1; D perhaps matches TRBD2 (6 bases). V lost 6 bases and J 7 bases, leaving 13 bases between the germline ends. CDR1 is LNHDA, CDR2 SQIVND, per germline (reference sequence). CDR3 size: 13 residues. The CDR3 loop is CASREGGRNEQFF. The CDR3 DNA sequence: TGTGCCAGTAGGGAGGGAGGCCGAAATGAGCAGTTCTTC.

The table lists this clonotype with many counts. The chain links TRBV20-1 to TRBJ2-4, with D uncertain. V was cut by 6 bases and J by 1 base, with 19 bases left in between. The CDR3 is 16 amino acids. Germline V CDR1 and CDR2: DFQATT, SNEGSKA (reference sequence). The CDR3 DNA sequence: TGCAGTGCCATCAAGGCTACCCTGGGGGCCAAAAACATTCAGTACTTC. Protein: CSAIKATLGAKNIQYF.

This clonotype was seen at least ten times. The rearrangement links TRBV29-1 to TRBJ2-1; D not certain. The CDR3 has 13 amino acids. Germline V gene sequence: CDR1 SQVTM, CDR2 ANQGSEA. Trimming removed 7 bases at V and 1 base at J, with 11 bases between. The CDR3 protein is CSDLRRSYNEQFF. Written as DNA, the CDR3 is TGCAGCGACCTGAGGAGATCCTACAATGAGCAGTTCTTC.

This clonotype came up many times. The chain couples TRBV2 to TRBJ2-5; 7 bases agree with TRBD1. V was clipped by 0 bases and J by 2 bases; unmatched bases: 0. CDR3 length: 14 amino acids. Germline CDR1 reads SNHLY; CDR2 reads FYNNEI. CDR3 amino acids: CASSEARGQETQYF. The DNA of the CDR3 is TGTGCCAGCAGTGAAGCCAGGGGGCAAGAGACCCAGTACTTC.

This clonotype has a count of ten or more. This sequence joins TRBV29-1 and TRBJ1-5, with 8 bases that match TRBD1. This CDR3 is 14 amino acids long. The J segment lost 5 bases and the V segment lost 5 bases, leaving 8 bases of the junction unmatched. Germline V gene lookup returns CDR1 SQVTM and CDR2 ANQGSEA. Here the CDR3 reads CSVQDRAADQPQHF. DNA of the CDR3: TGCAGCGTTCAGGACAGGGCCGCCGATCAGCCCCAGCATTTT.

This clonotype was counted ten times or more. The chain has TRBV5-1 and TRBJ1-2; no definite D call. The germline V gene encodes CDR1 SGHRS and CDR2 YFSETQ. Trimming took off 0 bases at V and 7 bases at J, with 10 bases between the two ends. The CDR3 totals 13 residues. DNA of the CDR3: TGCGCCAGCAGCTTGGGCGGAAGGGCTGGCTACACCTTC. Its protein is CASSLGGRAGYTF.

This clonotype was detected many times. The V call is TRBV27, the J call TRBJ2-2; TRBD2 agrees at 7 bases. The germline V gene encodes CDR1 MNHEY and CDR2 SMNVEV (reference sequence). This CDR3 is 14 amino acids long. V lost 5 bases and J lost 5; bases outside the gene matches: 5. In nucleotides, the CDR3 is TGTGCCAGCAGTCCCACTAGCGTGACCGGGGAGCTGTTTTTT. Its translation: CASSPTSVTGELFF.

This clonotype was detected many times. This chain uses TRBV19 with TRBJ1-2, with D possibly being TRBD1 (5 bases). V dropped 7 bases and J dropped 1 base, with 16 bases sitting between them. CDR1 and CDR2 (germline): LNHDA, SQIVND (reference sequence). The CDR3 loop spans 15 amino acids. The CDR3 protein is CASTGRVIGNYGYTF. In DNA form, the CDR3 reads TGTGCCAGTACTGGCAGGGTGATAGGTAACTATGGCTACACCTTC.

The J gene is TRBJ2-3, the V gene TRBV29-1; a possible D gene is TRBD1 (6 bases). The germline V gene encodes CDR1 SQVTM and CDR2 ANQGSEA. V was pared by 3 bases and J by 7 bases, with 8 bases between. This CDR3 comprises 11 residues. The CDR3 spells CSVDTGNTQYF. The DNA for the CDR3 is TGCAGCGTTGACACAGGGAATACGCAGTATTTT.

The V and J genes are TRBV24-1 and TRBJ2-2; tentatively, D is TRBD1 or TRBD2 (5 bases each). The germline gives CDR1 KGHDR, CDR2 SFDVKD. The CDR3 contains 16 residues. The germline V and J ends were trimmed by 3 bases and 2 bases, with 12 bases remaining between them. CDR3 region: CATSDPGQLNTGELFF. The CDR3 DNA reads TGTGCCACCAGTGATCCGGGGCAACTAAACACCGGGGAGCTGTTTTTT.

The rearrangement uses TRBV7-7 and TRBJ2-3; TRBD2 matches 7 bases. The CDR3 runs 20 residues. The junction had 20 bases not matched to a gene; V was cut back by 1 base and J by 4 bases. The germline CDR1 and CDR2 sequences are SSHAT and FNYEAQ (reference sequence). In DNA form, the CDR3 reads TGTGCCAGCAGCTTAGATCCAGGAGGGGAGCGGGATGGCTGCTCAGATACGCAGTATTTT. Translation gives CASSLDPGGERDGCSDTQYF. Combining the CDR3 with reference TRBV7-7 and TRBJ2-3 gives the whole variable domain GAGVSQSPRYKVTKRGQDVTLRCDPISSHATLYWYQQALGQGPEFLTYFNYEAQPDKSGLPSDRFSAERPEGSISTLTIQRTEQRDSAMYRCASSLDPGGERDGCSDTQYFGPGTRLTVL.

Of note for this clonotype: A far more abundant clone sits one base away, making this likely a read error. The chain employs TRBV2 and TRBJ2-5, with 7 positions matching TRBD1. Germline loops: CDR1 SNHLY, CDR2 FYNNEI. The CDR3 loop spans 15 amino acids. Trimming cost V 11 bases and J 11 bases; bases outside gene matches: 23. The CDR3, as DNA: TGTGCCGGTGCTCCTGACAGGGCGGTCTACAATGAGCAGTACTTC. Protein product: CAGAPDRAVYNEQYF.

Many counts were recorded for this clonotype. This chain connects TRBV19 to TRBJ2-5, with TRBD2 matching 8 bases. The CDR3 runs 15 residues. V was clipped by 1 base and J by 5 bases; unmatched bases: 6. In germline, CDR1 is LNHDA, CDR2 SQIVND (reference sequence). CDR3 in amino acids: CASSIGAGGSETQYF. CDR3 sequence (DNA): TGTGCCAGTAGTATAGGTGCGGGGGGTTCGGAGACCCAGTACTTC.

The rearrangement joins TRBV28 to TRBJ2-7; maybe TRBD1 (6 bases). The germline CDR1 and CDR2 sequences are MDHEN and SYDVKM. The CDR3 is 14 amino acids. The V end lost 8 bases, the J end lost 2 bases, and 16 bases lay between the germline ends. The CDR3, as DNA: TGTGCCAGCCTCAGGGGCACTACTCCCTACGAGCAGTACTTC. Encoded protein: CASLRGTTPYEQYF.

This clonotype occurred many times. This rearrangement joins TRBV12-3 or TRBV12-4 to TRBJ1-2; D possibly corresponds to TRBD1 (5 bases). Trimming took 5 bases from V and 8 from J, leaving 9 bases between them. CDR3 length equals 11 residues. This chain's CDR3 is CASSRGRGYTF. CDR3 DNA: TGTGCCAGCAGTCGGGGACGGGGCTACACCTTC.

This clonotype was counted between two and nine times. The chain couples TRBV19 to TRBJ2-4; D is unclear. Germline CDR1 and CDR2: LNHDA and SQIVND (reference sequence). The length of the CDR3 is 13 residues. V lost 5 bases, J lost 7 bases, and 12 bases lay in between. DNA for the CDR3: TGTGCCAGTAGTCCCCGTGTGGTTAACATTCAGTACTTC. Its translation: CASSPRVVNIQYF.

This clonotype came up many times. CDR3 nucleotides: TGTGCCAGCAGCTTATCGGGAGGGCAAGATACGCAGTATTTT. Its translation is CASSLSGGQDTQYF. V is TRBV7-3 and J is TRBJ2-3; 8 bases fit TRBD2. Germline assignment: CDR1 SGHTA and CDR2 FQGTGA. The length of the CDR3 is 14 residues. V was pared by 2 bases and J by 5 bases, with 3 bases of the junction left unmatched.

The rearrangement links TRBV3-1 to TRBJ2-7; possible D gene TRBD2, 6 bases. CDR1 is LGHDT, CDR2 YNNKEL, per germline (reference sequence). This CDR3 is 16 amino acids long. V dropped 4 bases and J dropped 0 bases, with 16 bases sitting between them. The chain's CDR3 is CASSRRVGSGSYEQYF. The CDR3 nucleotides are TGTGCCAGCAGCCGACGCGTGGGTAGCGGCTCCTACGAGCAGTACTTC.

This clonotype appeared many times. The chain employs TRBV12-3 or TRBV12-4 and TRBJ2-7; D ambiguous. With 7 bases removed from V and 2 bases from J, the gap between germline ends came to 15 bases. The CDR3 extends over 14 amino acids. Here the CDR3 DNA reads TGTGCCAGCACCTTCAGCAATCTCCCCTACGAGCAGTACTTC. This gives the protein CASTFSNLPYEQYF.

This clonotype showed up just a few times. The chain is built from TRBV10-3 and TRBJ1-3; D is possibly TRBD1 (6 bases). This CDR3 contains 14 residues. The V end lost 0 bases, the J end lost 7 bases, and 10 bases lay between the germline ends. The germline CDR1 and CDR2 sequences are ENHRY and SYGVKD. The DNA of the CDR3 is TGTGCCATCAGTGAGTCGGGGACAATGAACACCATATATTTT. Protein sequence: CAISESGTMNTIYF.

The chain combines TRBV27 with TRBJ2-7; no firm D call. Germline V gives CDR1 MNHEY, CDR2 SMNVEV (reference sequence). V lost 2 bases and J 2 bases, leaving 10 bases between the germline ends. The CDR3 length is 14 residues. The CDR3, as DNA: TGTGCCAGCAGTTTAAAGCGACTGGCCTACGAGCAGTACTTC. It translates to CASSLKRLAYEQYF.

This clonotype appeared many times. The chain is built from TRBV2 and TRBJ2-7; no clear D. V gave up 8 bases and J gave up 3 bases, with 8 bases separating them. The CDR3 is 11 amino acids. Germline CDR1 SNHLY, CDR2 FYNNEI. Here the CDR3 reads CASWLLYEQYF. Here the CDR3 DNA reads TGTGCCAGCTGGCTGCTCTACGAGCAGTACTTC.

This clonotype has only a few counts. The CDR3 region is CASSLPSQETQYF. The CDR3 DNA follows: TGCGCCAGCAGCTTACCCTCCCAAGAGACCCAGTACTTC. The chain is built from TRBV5-1 and TRBJ2-5, with D unresolved. Germline loops: CDR1 SGHRS, CDR2 YFSETQ. Trimming cost V 2 bases and J 1 base, with 6 bases left between them. The CDR3 extends over 13 amino acids.

This clonotype was detected ten times or more. The chain uses TRBV27 and TRBJ1-5; a weak D match, TRBD1 (5 bases). Germline assignment: CDR1 MNHEY and CDR2 SMNVEV (reference sequence). The germline V and J ends were trimmed by 3 bases and 6 bases, with 9 bases remaining between them. This CDR3 region has 13 residues. The CDR3 nucleotides read TGTGCCAGCAGTTTCCGGGGGTTTCAGCCCCAGCATTTT. Protein product: CASSFRGFQPQHF.

This clonotype showed up many times. The chain joins TRBV11-2 to TRBJ1-1; D uncertain. The germline V gene has CDR1 SGHAT and CDR2 FQNNGV. The CDR3 spans 12 residues. The V end lost 3 bases, the J end lost 5 bases, and 7 bases lay between the germline ends. This chain's CDR3 is CASSLVTTEAFF. In DNA form, the CDR3 reads TGTGCCAGCAGCTTGGTTACAACTGAAGCTTTCTTT.

This clonotype appeared many times. The chain links TRBV12-3 or TRBV12-4 to TRBJ2-7; the match to TRBD2 covers 8 bases. This CDR3 has 15 residues. The junction had 7 bases not matched to a gene; V was cut back by 4 bases and J by 2 bases. The CDR3 spells CASSWALAGAYEQYF. CDR3 sequence (DNA): TGTGCCAGCAGTTGGGCTCTAGCGGGCGCCTACGAGCAGTACTTC.